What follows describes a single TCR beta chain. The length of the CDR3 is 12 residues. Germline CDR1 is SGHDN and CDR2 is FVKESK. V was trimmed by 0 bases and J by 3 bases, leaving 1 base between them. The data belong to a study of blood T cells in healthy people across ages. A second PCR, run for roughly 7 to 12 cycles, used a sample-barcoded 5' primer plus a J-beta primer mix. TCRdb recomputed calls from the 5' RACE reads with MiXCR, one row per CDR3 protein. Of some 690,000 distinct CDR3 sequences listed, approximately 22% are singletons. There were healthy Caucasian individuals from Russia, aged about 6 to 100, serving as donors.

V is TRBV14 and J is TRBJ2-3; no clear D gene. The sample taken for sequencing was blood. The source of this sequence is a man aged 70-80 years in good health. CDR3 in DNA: TGTGCCAGCAGCCAAGATACAGATACGCAGTATTTT. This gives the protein CASSQDTDTQYF.